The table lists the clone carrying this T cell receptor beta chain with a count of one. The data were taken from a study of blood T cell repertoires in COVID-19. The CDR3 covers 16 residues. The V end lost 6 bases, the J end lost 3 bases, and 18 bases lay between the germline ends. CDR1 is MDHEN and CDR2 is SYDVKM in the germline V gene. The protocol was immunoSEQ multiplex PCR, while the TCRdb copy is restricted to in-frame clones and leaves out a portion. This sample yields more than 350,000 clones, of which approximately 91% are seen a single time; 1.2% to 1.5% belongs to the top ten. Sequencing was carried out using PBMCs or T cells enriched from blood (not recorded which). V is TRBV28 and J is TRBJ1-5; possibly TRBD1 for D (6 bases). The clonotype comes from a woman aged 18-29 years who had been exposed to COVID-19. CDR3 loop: CASSPLGGGFNQPQHF. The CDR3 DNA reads TGTGCCAGCAGCCCTCTAGGGGGGGGATTCAATCAGCCCCAGCATTTT.